This TCR beta chain was sequenced in a study of shared clonotypes between healthy human individuals. Overall study results and limits: Donors were few, which limited the genetic and exposure-history diversity represented.

Everyone who donated was a Caucasian adult who lived in Nashville, Tennessee. Under the authors' procedure: There were no quality scores in the junction-only immunoSEQ sequences, so filtering differed. Method: immunoSEQ multiplex PCR; TCRdb's copy keeps in-frame clones and lacks some. Clone size and the V and J calls come from that table; the DNA yielded D and trimming. The data show fewer than 1.8 million clones, approximately 98.5% seen once. The CDR3 spans 19 residues. Germline CDR1 SGDLS, CDR2 YYNGEE. V was trimmed by 0 bases and J by 0 bases, leaving 18 bases between them. The table lists this clone with a count of one. The antigen remains undetermined.

Sequencing used naive CD4+ T cells sorted from blood. Specified subset: CD45RA+ positively selected. V usage is TRBV9 and J usage is TRBJ1-4; no firm D call. The clonotype originates from a man aged 30 to 45 in good health. The CDR3 spells CASSVAARSNFATNEKLFF. In nucleotides, the CDR3 is TGTGCCAGCAGCGTAGCTGCAAGGAGTAACTTTGCAACTAATGAAAAACTGTTTTTT.